The clone carrying this TCR beta chain qualifies as medium-sized. The entry originates in a study of CD8+ T cells in alopecia areata. CD4+ cells of about 5 patients were further sorted as CD25+CD127-. The sorting of PBMCs gave CD4+ and CD8+ T cells. Isolated RNA was reverse transcribed into cDNA used as the sequencing template. Only in-frame clones appear in the TCRdb table, and some are missing; sequencing was by immunoSEQ multiplex PCR. The data contain around 14,000 clones, approximately 58% of them singletons. The clonotype originates from a human donor with alopecia areata. The sample taken for sequencing was CD4+ Tregs sorted from blood.

The CDR3, as DNA: TGTGCCAGTAGAAAAAGTTTGAACACTGAAGCTTTCTTT. Translated, it gives CASRKSLNTEAFF. This sequence joins TRBV19 and TRBJ1-1, with unresolved D. The germline V gene encodes CDR1 LNHDA and CDR2 SQIVND (reference sequence). Trimming pared 6 bases from V and 0 bases from J, leaving 8 bases between. CDR3 length equals 13 residues. The entire variable domain, with the rest obtained from reference TRBV19 and TRBJ1-1, is as follows: DGGITQSPKYLFRKEGQNVTLSCEQNLNHDAMYWYRQDPGQGLRLIYYSQIVNDFQKGDIAEGYSVSREKKESFPLTVTSAQKNPTAFYLCASRKSLNTEAFFGQGTRLTVV.